Below, 21 T cell receptor beta chains from the same sample are listed, as sequenced in a study of technical replicates of blood from a few donors. Using immunoSEQ multiplex PCR, the repertoire was profiled, and TCRdb retains in-frame clones only, with some absent. The sample carries 95,000 to 100,000 clones, 95% to 96% recorded once. Sequenced sample: T cells isolated from PBMCs. The receptors were sampled from a human donor in good health.

This clone is a singleton in its sample. This chain links TRBV9 with TRBJ1-4; 8 nucleotides match TRBD1. The germline CDR1 and CDR2 sequences are SGDLS and YYNGEE. This CDR3 has 14 residues. Trimming at V came to 3 bases and at J to 5 bases, leaving 3 bases not matched to a gene. The CDR3 DNA sequence: TGTGCCAGCAGCGGAGGGACAGGAAATGAAAAACTGTTTTTT. Its protein product is CASSGGTGNEKLFF. Complete variable domain (other parts from reference TRBV9 and TRBJ1-4): DSGVTQTPKHLITATGQRVTLRCSPRSGDLSVYWYQQSLDQGLQFLIQYYNGEERAKGNILERFSAQQFPDLHSELNLSSLELGDSALYFCASSGGTGNEKLFFGSGTQLSVL.

The genes are TRBV28 and TRBJ2-6; 10 nucleotides line up with TRBD1. This CDR3 is 19 amino acids long. Germline assignment: CDR1 MDHEN and CDR2 SYDVKM. The V segment lost 1 base and the J segment 0 bases; nucleotides outside the gene matches: 6. Here the CDR3 DNA reads TGTGCCAGCAGTTTATTATCGGGACAGGGGATCTCTGGGGCCAACGTCCTGACTTTC. This sequence encodes CASSLLSGQGISGANVLTF.

The genes are TRBV5-1 and TRBJ2-2; D remains unclear. This CDR3 contains 15 residues. The V gene's germline CDR1 is SGHRS and CDR2 YFSETQ. Trimming pared 1 base from V and 4 bases from J, leaving 11 bases between. The CDR3 loop is CASSLLGWSTGELFF. Written as DNA, the CDR3 is TGCGCCAGCAGCTTGCTGGGTTGGAGCACCGGGGAGCTGTTTTTT.

V and J are TRBV19 and TRBJ2-7; D perhaps matches TRBD2 (5 bases). Trimming removed 5 bases at V and 1 base at J, with 12 bases between. In germline, CDR1 is LNHDA, CDR2 SQIVND (reference sequence). The CDR3 runs 14 residues. Written as DNA, the CDR3 is TGTGCCAGTAGTGGAACTAGACCTTCCTACGAGCAGTACTTC. Protein: CASSGTRPSYEQYF.

The chain employs TRBV27 and TRBJ2-3, with D possibly TRBD2 on 5 matching bases. The length of the CDR3 is 13 residues. The germline V and J ends were trimmed by 7 bases and 3 bases, with 11 bases remaining between them. Germline V gene sequence: CDR1 MNHEY, CDR2 SMNVEV (reference sequence). The chain's CDR3 is CASTNGVTDTQYF. DNA for the CDR3: TGTGCCAGCACGAACGGGGTTACAGATACGCAGTATTTT.

The gene calls are TRBV6-1 and TRBJ2-7, with TRBD1 matching over 8 bases. Germline V gene sequence: CDR1 MNHNS, CDR2 SASEGT. The trim removed 10 bases at V and 2 bases at J, leaving 7 bases unmatched. The CDR3 has 13 residues. The CDR3 is CATNRDRPYEQYF. DNA of the CDR3: TGTGCCACCAACCGGGACAGGCCCTACGAGCAGTACTTC.

This clone has just one count. The chain joins TRBV7-6 to TRBJ1-3; 7 bases line up with TRBD1. The CDR3 is made up of 21 amino acids. V trimming: 5 bases; J trimming: 0 bases; junction bases outside the gene matches: 22. From germline, CDR1 is SGHVS and CDR2 FNYEAQ. CDR3 sequence: CASSPILSPGQRPSSGNTIYF. The CDR3 DNA reads as TGTGCCAGCAGCCCGATCCTTTCCCCGGGACAGCGTCCAAGCTCTGGAAACACCATATATTTT.

The genes are TRBV7-9 and TRBJ2-2; possibly TRBD2 for D (6 bases). The CDR3 runs to 14 residues. Trimming left V 3 bases short and J 3 bases short, with 8 bases between. The V gene's germline CDR1 is SEHNR and CDR2 FQNEAQ (reference sequence). The CDR3 DNA sequence: TGTGCCAGCAGCTTGCAGCGGGACACCGGGGAGCTGTTTTTT. It translates to CASSLQRDTGELFF.

In its sample, this clone was seen a few times. The chain uses TRBV5-4 and TRBJ1-4; D is unclear. CDR1 is SGHNT, CDR2 YYREEE, per germline (reference sequence). CDR3 size: 13 residues. V shed 0 bases and J shed 8 bases, with 8 bases lying between them. CDR3 in DNA: TGTGCCAGCAGCTTGGCCTCAGGAGAAAAACTGTTTTTT. It specifies CASSLASGEKLFF.

This sequence joins TRBV7-8 and TRBJ2-1, with D unresolved. There are 14 residues in the CDR3. V lost 1 base, J lost 5 bases, and 9 bases lay in between. CDR1 is SGHVS and CDR2 is FQNEAQ in the germline V gene. The DNA for the CDR3 is TGTGCCAGCAGCTTAGAGTTCGGAGACAATGAGCAGTTCTTC. This sequence encodes CASSLEFGDNEQFF.

This clone was observed a few times. CDR3 DNA: TGTGCCAGCAGCTTAGTCGGCAGGGACTATGGCTACACCTTC. This encodes CASSLVGRDYGYTF. The chain carries TRBV11-2 and TRBJ1-2; possible D gene TRBD1, 5 bases. CDR3 size: 14 residues. CDR1 is SGHAT and CDR2 is FQNNGV in the germline V gene. V shed 1 base and J shed 3 bases, with 9 bases lying between them. Based on the CDR3 plus reference TRBV11-2 and TRBJ1-2, the full variable domain is EAGVAQSPRYKIIEKRQSVAFWCNPISGHATLYWYQQILGQGPKLLIQFQNNGVVDDSQLPKDRFSAERLKGVDSTLKIQPAKLEDSAVYLCASSLVGRDYGYTFGSGTRLTVV.

This clone was recorded a few times. The chain links TRBV13 to TRBJ2-7; TRBD2 agrees at 8 bases. The V segment lost 4 bases and the J segment 4 bases; nucleotides outside the gene matches: 3. This CDR3 is built from 13 residues. The germline V gene has CDR1 PRHDT and CDR2 FYEKMQ (reference sequence). The CDR3 bases are TGTGCCAGCAGCTCGGGAGGGGGGTACGAGCAGTACTTC. This sequence encodes CASSSGGGYEQYF.

The rearrangement links TRBV19 to TRBJ2-7; D is possibly TRBD2 (5 bases). Trimming took 4 bases from V and 4 from J, leaving 11 bases between them. The CDR3 is made up of 13 amino acids. Germline lookup yields CDR1 LNHDA and CDR2 SQIVND (reference sequence). The CDR3 DNA follows: TGTGCCAGTAGTACGCAGTCGGGATACGAGCAGTACTTC. It specifies CASSTQSGYEQYF.

The chain is built from TRBV7-9 and TRBJ2-1, with 8 bases aligning to TRBD1. Germline CDR1 SEHNR, CDR2 FQNEAQ (reference sequence). The CDR3 is made up of 17 amino acids. The V segment lost 3 bases and the J segment 7 bases; nucleotides outside the gene matches: 14. CDR3 in amino acids: CASSFWRWQGAGNEQFF. For the CDR3, the DNA is TGTGCCAGCAGCTTTTGGAGATGGCAGGGGGCTGGGAATGAGCAGTTCTTC.

J is TRBJ1-5 and V is TRBV5-1; 7 nucleotides align to TRBD1. This CDR3 is built from 15 residues. Germline V gene data show CDR1 as SGHRS and CDR2 as YFSETQ. V lost 5 bases, J lost 0 bases, and 5 bases stayed unmatched. Here the CDR3 DNA reads TGCGCCAGCAGGCCCACAGGGGATAGCAATCAGCCCCAGCATTTT. The encoded protein is CASRPTGDSNQPQHF.

The V and J genes are TRBV2 and TRBJ1-4; 10 bases fit TRBD1. Germline-derived CDR1 and CDR2 are SNHLY and FYNNEI. With 7 bases clipped from V and 8 bases from J, the junction kept 4 bases outside the gene matches. The length of the CDR3 is 13 residues. The CDR3 reads CASTGTGDEKLFF. As DNA, the CDR3 is TGTGCCAGCACCGGGACAGGGGACGAAAAACTGTTTTTT. The full variable domain, in which reference TRBV2 and TRBJ1-4 provide the parts outside the CDR3, is EPEVTQTPSHQVTQMGQEVILRCVPISNHLYFYWYRQILGQKVEFLVSFYNNEISEKSEIFDDQFSVERPDGSNFTLKIRSTKLEDSAMYFCASTGTGDEKLFFGSGTQLSVL.

The chain joins TRBV7-9 to TRBJ1-4; 10 bases fit TRBD1. The J segment lost 7 bases and the V segment lost 0 bases, leaving 2 bases of the junction unmatched. Per the germline V gene, CDR1 is SEHNR and CDR2 is FQNEAQ (reference sequence). The CDR3 length is 15 residues. The CDR3 here is CASSLAGTGVEKLFF. The CDR3 DNA reads as TGTGCCAGCAGCTTAGCCGGGACAGGGGTTGAAAAACTGTTTTTT. Full variable domain (rest looked up from reference TRBV7-9 and TRBJ1-4): DTGVSQNPRHKITKRGQNVTFRCDPISEHNRLYWYRQTLGQGPEFLTYFQNEAQLEKSRLLSDRFSAERPKGSFSTLEIQRTEQGDSAMYLCASSLAGTGVEKLFFGSGTQLSVL.

V is TRBV6-1 and J is TRBJ2-1, with D possibly TRBD2 on 5 matching bases. Germline CDR1 and CDR2: MNHNS and SASEGT. Deletions cut 1 base from V and 8 bases from J, with 15 bases between. The CDR3 extends over 15 amino acids. As DNA, the CDR3 is TGTGCCAGCAGTGAAGGACTATCACAAAGCGATGAGCAGTTCTTC. Residues: CASSEGLSQSDEQFF.

This clone has more than one count but fewer than ten. The rearrangement joins TRBV4-1 to TRBJ1-1; possible D gene TRBD1, 5 bases. The V end was cut by 0 bases, the J end by 4 bases, with 12 bases between. The CDR3 is 15 residues long. Looked up from germline, CDR1 is MGHRA and CDR2 is YSYEKL. CDR3 sequence reads: CASSQERLGATEAFF. CDR3 bases: TGCGCCAGCAGCCAAGAGAGGTTAGGGGCCACTGAAGCTTTCTTT.

The genes are TRBV6-4 and TRBJ1-1; 7 nucleotides align to TRBD1. With 6 bases clipped from V and 4 bases from J, the junction kept 11 bases outside the gene matches. This CDR3 has 15 residues. Germline V gene data show CDR1 as MRHNA and CDR2 as SNTAGT. CDR3 protein: CASREEPQGGTEAFF. Here the CDR3 DNA reads TGTGCCAGCAGAGAGGAGCCCCAGGGGGGCACTGAAGCTTTCTTT.

The CDR3 region has the DNA TGTGCCAGCAGCTCATTCCGGACTACTTCTAATACGCAGTATTTT. Its protein is CASSSFRTTSNTQYF. The chain has TRBV7-9 and TRBJ2-3, with D perhaps matching TRBD2 (6 bases). CDR1 is SEHNR, CDR2 FQNEAQ, per germline (reference sequence). V lost 4 bases and J lost 7, with 18 bases in between. This CDR3 spans 15 amino acids. The variable domain in full, with the rest retrieved from reference TRBV7-9 and TRBJ2-3, is DTGVSQNPRHKITKRGQNVTFRCDPISEHNRLYWYRQTLGQGPEFLTYFQNEAQLEKSRLLSDRFSAERPKGSFSTLEIQRTEQGDSAMYLCASSSFRTTSNTQYFGPGTRLTVL.